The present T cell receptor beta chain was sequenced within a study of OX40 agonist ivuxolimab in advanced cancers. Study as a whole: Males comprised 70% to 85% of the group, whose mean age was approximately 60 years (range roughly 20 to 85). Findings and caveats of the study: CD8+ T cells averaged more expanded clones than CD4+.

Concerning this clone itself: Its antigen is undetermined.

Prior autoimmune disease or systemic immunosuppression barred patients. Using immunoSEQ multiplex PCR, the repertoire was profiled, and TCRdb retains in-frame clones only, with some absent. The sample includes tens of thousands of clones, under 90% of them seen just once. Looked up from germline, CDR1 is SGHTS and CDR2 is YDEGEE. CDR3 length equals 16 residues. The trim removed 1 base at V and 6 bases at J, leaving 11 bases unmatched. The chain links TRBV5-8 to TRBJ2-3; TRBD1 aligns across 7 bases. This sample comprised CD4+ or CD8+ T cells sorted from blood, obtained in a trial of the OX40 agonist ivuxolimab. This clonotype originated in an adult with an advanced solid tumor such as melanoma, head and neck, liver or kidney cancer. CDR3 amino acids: CASSLMGDRALDTQYF. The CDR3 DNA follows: TGTGCCAGCAGCTTGATGGGGGACAGAGCCTTGGATACGCAGTATTTT.